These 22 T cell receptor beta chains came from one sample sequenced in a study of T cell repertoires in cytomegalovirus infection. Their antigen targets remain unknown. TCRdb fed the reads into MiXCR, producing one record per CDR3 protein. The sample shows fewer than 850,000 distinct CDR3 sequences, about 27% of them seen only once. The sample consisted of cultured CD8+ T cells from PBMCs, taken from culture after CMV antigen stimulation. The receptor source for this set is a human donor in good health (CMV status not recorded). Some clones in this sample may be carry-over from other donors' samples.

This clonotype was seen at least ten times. CDR3 amino acids: CASSLFPGGHNEQFF. The CDR3 DNA is TGTGCCAGCAGTCTGTTTCCGGGGGGACACAATGAGCAGTTCTTC. The chain recombines TRBV12-3 or TRBV12-4 with TRBJ2-1; 7 bases align to TRBD2. The CDR3 extends over 15 amino acids. Losses at the gene ends were 5 bases for V and 5 bases for J; bases not matched to a gene: 9.

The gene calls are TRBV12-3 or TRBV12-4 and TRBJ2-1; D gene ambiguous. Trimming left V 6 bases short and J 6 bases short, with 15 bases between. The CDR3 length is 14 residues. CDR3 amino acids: CASRVLGFVNEQFF. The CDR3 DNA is TGTGCCAGCAGGGTTTTGGGGTTTGTCAATGAGCAGTTCTTC.

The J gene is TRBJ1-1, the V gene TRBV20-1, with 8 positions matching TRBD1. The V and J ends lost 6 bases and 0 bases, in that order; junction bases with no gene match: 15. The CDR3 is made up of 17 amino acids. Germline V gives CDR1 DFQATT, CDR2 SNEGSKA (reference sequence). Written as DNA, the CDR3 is TGCAGTGCCCACCCCCAGGGGGCGATTTTCATGAACACTGAAGCTTTCTTT. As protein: CSAHPQGAIFMNTEAFF.

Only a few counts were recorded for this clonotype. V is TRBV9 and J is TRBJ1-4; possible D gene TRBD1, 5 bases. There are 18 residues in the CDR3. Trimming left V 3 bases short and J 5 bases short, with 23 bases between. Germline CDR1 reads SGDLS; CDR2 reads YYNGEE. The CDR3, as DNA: TGTGCCAGCAGCGAGTCCCCGCTCTGGGAAGGGGTGAATGAAAAACTGTTTTTT. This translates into CASSESPLWEGVNEKLFF.

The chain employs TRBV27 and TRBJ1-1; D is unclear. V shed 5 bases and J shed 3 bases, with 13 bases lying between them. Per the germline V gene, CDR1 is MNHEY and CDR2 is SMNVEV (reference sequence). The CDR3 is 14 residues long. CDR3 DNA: TGTGCCAGCAGTGACAACCCTCGACACACTGAAGCTTTCTTT. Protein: CASSDNPRHTEAFF.

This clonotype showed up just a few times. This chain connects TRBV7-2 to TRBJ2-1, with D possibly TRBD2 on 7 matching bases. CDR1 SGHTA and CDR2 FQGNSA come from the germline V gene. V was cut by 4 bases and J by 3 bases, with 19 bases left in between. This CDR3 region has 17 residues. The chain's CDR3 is CASSWDLGGGVYNEQFF. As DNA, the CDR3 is TGTGCCAGCAGCTGGGATTTAGGCGGGGGCGTCTACAATGAGCAGTTCTTC.

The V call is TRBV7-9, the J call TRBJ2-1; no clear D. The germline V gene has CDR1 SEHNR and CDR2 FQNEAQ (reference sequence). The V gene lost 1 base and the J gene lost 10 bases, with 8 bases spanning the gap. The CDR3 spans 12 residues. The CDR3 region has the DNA TGTGCCAGCAGCTTAGTGGAACGGGAGCAGTTCTTC. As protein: CASSLVEREQFF.

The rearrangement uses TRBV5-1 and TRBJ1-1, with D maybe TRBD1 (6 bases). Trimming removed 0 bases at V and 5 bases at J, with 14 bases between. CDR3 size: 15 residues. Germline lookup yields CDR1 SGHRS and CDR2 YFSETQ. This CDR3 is CASSLDGGLRTEAFF. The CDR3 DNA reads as TGCGCCAGCAGCTTGGATGGGGGGCTTCGAACTGAAGCTTTCTTT.

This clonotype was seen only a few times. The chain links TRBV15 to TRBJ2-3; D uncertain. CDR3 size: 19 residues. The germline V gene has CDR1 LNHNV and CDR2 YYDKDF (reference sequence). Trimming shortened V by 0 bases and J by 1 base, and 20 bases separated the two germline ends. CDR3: CATSRDFLRRAAGTDTQYF. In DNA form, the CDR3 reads TGTGCCACCAGCAGAGATTTTCTACGACGCGCGGCGGGCACAGATACGCAGTATTTT.

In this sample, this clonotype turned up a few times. Here the CDR3 reads CASSQSRAQPQHF. CDR3 sequence (DNA): TGTGCCAGCAGCCAAAGCAGGGCTCAGCCCCAGCATTTT. The V gene is TRBV4-2, the J gene TRBJ1-5, with a tentative D call TRBD1 (5 bases). The V and J ends lost 2 bases and 6 bases respectively, with 8 bases between them. The CDR3 contains 13 residues. Germline loops: CDR1 LGHNA, CDR2 YNFKEQ.

The DNA of the CDR3 is TGCGCCAGCAGCCCTCCCCCGGACACGTCCTCAGAAGCTTTCTTT. Translated, it gives CASSPPPDTSSEAFF. This rearrangement joins TRBV4-1 to TRBJ1-1, with D perhaps matching TRBD1 (5 bases). CDR3 length: 15 residues. The germline gives CDR1 MGHRA, CDR2 YSYEKL. V was trimmed by 4 bases and J by 8 bases, leaving 20 bases between them.

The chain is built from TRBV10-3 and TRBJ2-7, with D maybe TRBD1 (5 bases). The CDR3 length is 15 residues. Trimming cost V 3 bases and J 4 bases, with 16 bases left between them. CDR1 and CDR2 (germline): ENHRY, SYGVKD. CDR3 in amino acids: CAISEFRQSLYEQYF. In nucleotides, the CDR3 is TGTGCCATCAGTGAATTCCGACAGTCCCTGTACGAGCAGTACTTC.

The CDR3 nucleotides read TGTGCCAGCCTAACCAGCGCAGGTGGCTACACCTTC. This codes for CASLTSAGGYTF. This chain connects TRBV13 to TRBJ1-2; the D is unclear. With 8 bases removed from V and 7 bases from J, the gap between germline ends came to 14 bases. The CDR3 spans 12 residues. Germline V gives CDR1 PRHDT, CDR2 FYEKMQ (reference sequence). Supplemented by reference TRBV13 and TRBJ1-2, the full variable domain reads AAGVIQSPRHLIKEKRETATLKCYPIPRHDTVYWYQQGPGQDPQFLISFYEKMQSDKGSIPDRFSAQQFSDYHSELNMSSLELGDSALYFCASLTSAGGYTFGSGTRLTVV.

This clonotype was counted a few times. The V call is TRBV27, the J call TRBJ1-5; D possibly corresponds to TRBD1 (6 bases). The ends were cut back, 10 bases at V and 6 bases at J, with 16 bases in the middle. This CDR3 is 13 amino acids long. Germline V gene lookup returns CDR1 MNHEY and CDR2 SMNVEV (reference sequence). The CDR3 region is CATSTGWSQPQHF. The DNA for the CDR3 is TGTGCCACTTCGACAGGTTGGAGTCAGCCCCAGCATTTT.

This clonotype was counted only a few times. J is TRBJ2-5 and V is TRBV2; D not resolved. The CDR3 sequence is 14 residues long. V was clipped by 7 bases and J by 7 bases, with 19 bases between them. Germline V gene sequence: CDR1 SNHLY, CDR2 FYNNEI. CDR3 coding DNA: TGTGCCAGCATCGATGACTCCCGATTCGGGACCCAGTACTTC. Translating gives CASIDDSRFGTQYF.

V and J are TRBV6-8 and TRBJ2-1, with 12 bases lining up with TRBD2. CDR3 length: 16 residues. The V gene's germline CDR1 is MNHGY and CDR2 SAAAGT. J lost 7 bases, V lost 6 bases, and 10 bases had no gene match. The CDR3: CASRYRGLAGTNEQFF. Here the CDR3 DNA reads TGTGCCAGCAGGTACAGAGGACTAGCGGGGACTAATGAGCAGTTCTTC.

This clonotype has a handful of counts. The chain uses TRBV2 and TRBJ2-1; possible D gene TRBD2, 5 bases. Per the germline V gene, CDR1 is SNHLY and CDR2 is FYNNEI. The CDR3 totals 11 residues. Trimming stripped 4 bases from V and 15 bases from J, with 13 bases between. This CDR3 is CASSGAGRMFF. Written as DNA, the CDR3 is TGTGCCAGCAGTGGGGCGGGCCGGATGTTCTTC.

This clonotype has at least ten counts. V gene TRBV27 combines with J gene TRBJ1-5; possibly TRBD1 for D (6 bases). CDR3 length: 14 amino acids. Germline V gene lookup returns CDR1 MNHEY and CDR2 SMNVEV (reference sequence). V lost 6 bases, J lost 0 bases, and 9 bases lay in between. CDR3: CASRPGVSNQPQHF. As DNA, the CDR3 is TGTGCCAGCAGACCAGGGGTTAGCAATCAGCCCCAGCATTTT.

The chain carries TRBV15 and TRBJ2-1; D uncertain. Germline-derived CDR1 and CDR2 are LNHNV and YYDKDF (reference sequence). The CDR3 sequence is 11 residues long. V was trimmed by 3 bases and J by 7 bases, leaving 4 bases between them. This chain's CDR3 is CATSSSNEQFF. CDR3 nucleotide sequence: TGTGCCACCAGCAGTTCTAATGAGCAGTTCTTC.

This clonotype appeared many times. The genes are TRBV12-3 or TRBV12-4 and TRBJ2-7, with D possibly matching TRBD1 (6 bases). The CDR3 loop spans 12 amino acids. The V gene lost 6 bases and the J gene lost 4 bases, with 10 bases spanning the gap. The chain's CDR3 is CASRLQGYEQYF. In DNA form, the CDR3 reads TGTGCCAGCAGACTACAGGGATACGAGCAGTACTTC.

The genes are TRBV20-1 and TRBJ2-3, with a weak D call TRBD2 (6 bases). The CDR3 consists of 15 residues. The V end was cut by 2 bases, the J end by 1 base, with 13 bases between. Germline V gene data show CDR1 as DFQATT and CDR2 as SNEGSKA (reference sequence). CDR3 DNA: TGCAGTGCTAGAACGGGCCGCGGGGGCACAGATACGCAGTATTTT. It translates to CSARTGRGGTDTQYF.

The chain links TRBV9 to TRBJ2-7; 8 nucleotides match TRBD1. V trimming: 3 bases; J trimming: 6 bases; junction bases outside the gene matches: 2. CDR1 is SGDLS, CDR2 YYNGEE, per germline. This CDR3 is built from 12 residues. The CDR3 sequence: CASSGTGLEQYF. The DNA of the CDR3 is TGTGCCAGCAGCGGGACAGGGCTCGAGCAGTACTTC.